A single TCR beta chain is shown here with its context. Trimming at V came to 11 bases and at J to 3 bases, leaving 5 bases not matched to a gene. The CDR3 sequence is 13 residues long. Germline CDR1 LNHNV, CDR2 YYDKDF (reference sequence). This table comes from immunoSEQ multiplex PCR, and its TCRdb copy is limited to in-frame clones, with some not included. The repertoire holds about 280,000 clones, with roughly 80% as singletons. All exposed participants met a person with COVID-19 within 2 weeks before entering the study. This sample stems from a study of blood T cell repertoires in COVID-19. Study as a whole: Nucleic acid was either cDNA or gDNA, and it came from T cells, B-cell-depleted T cells, or PBMCs.

The sequenced material came from PBMCs or T cells enriched from blood (not recorded which). The receptor's source is a man aged 35-49 years who had been exposed to COVID-19. This chain links TRBV15 with TRBJ2-1; 9 bases fit TRBD2. CDR3 protein: CAASSGNYNEQFF. CDR3 coding DNA: TGTGCCGCTTCTAGCGGGAACTACAATGAGCAGTTCTTC.